The source of this T cell receptor (beta chain) is a study of beta chain features in type 1 diabetes. cDNA synthesis used the whole RNA isolate, giving expressed TCRB sequences. Only in-frame clones appear in the TCRdb table, and some are missing; sequencing was by immunoSEQ multiplex PCR. The sample records 200,000 to 300,000 clones, 25% to 30% being singletons. Germline V gene sequence: CDR1 SGDLS, CDR2 YYNGEE. This CDR3 contains 12 residues. V was pared by 4 bases and J by 4 bases, with 8 bases between. Sequencing used central memory CD4+ T cells from blood. The V and J genes are TRBV9 and TRBJ2-5, with unresolved D. The receptor was derived from a man aged 30 to 45 in good health. The CDR3 here is CASSTTTETQYF. CDR3 coding DNA: TGTGCCAGCAGCACGACGACAGAGACCCAGTACTTC.